This TCR beta chain was found in a study of T cells in localized non-small cell lung cancer. Study-level results: Longer overall survival accompanied higher blood T cell density. A median of approximately 60 of the top 100 tumor clones appeared in adjacent lung, which was paired and uninvolved.

The CDR3 covers 14 residues. Germline trimming cut 5 bases from V and 2 bases from J; bases unmatched to any gene: 4. Germline V CDR1 and CDR2: SEHNR, FQNEAQ (reference sequence). This clone was seen only a few times. Its antigen is currently unknown. This sample also contains other DNA sequences that code for the same CDR3. Profiling relied on immunoSEQ multiplex PCR, and the TCRdb table lists in-frame clones only, not all of them. This table has 25,000 or so clones, 82% appearing once. The sequence derives from a woman aged 40-69 years with stage I lung adenocarcinoma. The chain recombines TRBV7-9 with TRBJ2-3, with 7 bases identical to TRBD2. Sample: peripheral blood, taken before any cancer treatment. The CDR3 sequence: CASSRSGNTDTQYF. Written as DNA, the CDR3 is TGTGCCAGCAGCCGGAGCGGGAACACAGATACGCAGTATTTT.